Each of the 10 T cell receptor beta chains below was sequenced from the same sample in a study of blood T cells in healthy people across ages. Sample-barcoded 5' priming and a J-beta primer mix drove a second PCR of 7 to 11 cycles. Each CDR3 protein gets one entry after TCRdb re-called the 5' RACE reads with MiXCR. The table has around 1,500,000 distinct CDR3 sequences, 25% to 30% seen once; the top ten hold more than 6%. Sequencing used blood. The receptors here all came from a woman aged 25 to 39 in good health.

This clonotype was observed a few times. This sequence joins TRBV7-8 and TRBJ2-5; D may be TRBD2 (5 bases). V was cut by 1 base and J by 2 bases, with 20 bases left in between. This CDR3 spans 18 amino acids. Germline-derived CDR1 and CDR2 are SGHVS and FQNEAQ. CDR3 coding DNA: TGTGCCAGCAGCTTAGTAGATTTTGTGGGAGCGTCTCAAGAGACCCAGTACTTC. Translation gives CASSLVDFVGASQETQYF. Full variable domain (missing parts from reference TRBV7-8 and TRBJ2-5): GAGVSQSPRYKVAKRGQDVALRCDPISGHVSLFWYQQALGQGPEFLTYFQNEAQLDKSGLPSDRFFAERPEGSVSTLKIQRTQQEDSAVYLCASSLVDFVGASQETQYFGPGTRLLVL.

About this clonotype: This could be a read error, since a much larger clone is one nucleotide away. The chain has TRBV24-1 and TRBJ2-7, with D possibly matching TRBD1 (5 bases). In germline, CDR1 is KGHDR, CDR2 SFDVKD. Trimming shortened V by 5 bases and J by 5 bases, and 12 bases separated the two germline ends. The CDR3 has 13 residues. Here the CDR3 reads CATSVSGSDEQYF. The CDR3 DNA reads as TGTGCCACCAGTGTTTCAGGGTCGGACGAGCAGTACTTC.

This clonotype occurred many times. The chain combines TRBV5-6 with TRBJ2-5, with 9 bases fitting TRBD1. Germline CDR1 is SGHDT and CDR2 is YYEEEE. V was clipped by 7 bases and J by 5 bases; unmatched bases: 12. The CDR3 length is 15 residues. The CDR3 DNA is TGTGCCAGCCAACTACCGGGACAGGGAGGGGAGACCCAGTACTTC. This codes for CASQLPGQGGETQYF.

As DNA, the CDR3 is TGTGCCAGCAGCCCCGCAAGTACGTTAGGCGATACGCAGTATTTT. Protein: CASSPASTLGDTQYF. This chain connects TRBV6-6 to TRBJ2-3; D not certain. Germline CDR1 reads MNHNY; CDR2 reads SVGAGI (reference sequence). V was cut by 6 bases and J by 6 bases, with 19 bases left in between. This CDR3 is 15 amino acids long.

Points on this clonotype: A junction end diverges from the germline sequence, so it may reflect a read error. This chain links TRBV7-2 with TRBJ2-7, with D possibly being TRBD1 (6 bases). CDR3 length: 17 amino acids. Germline V gene sequence: CDR1 SGHTA, CDR2 FQGNSA. The CDR3 is CASSLAGGAVPSCEQYF. Here the CDR3 DNA reads TGTGCCAGCAGCTTAGCAGGGGGAGCAGTCCCCTCCTGCGAGCAGTACTTC.

This clonotype was counted ten times or more. J is TRBJ2-1 and V is TRBV7-9; no definite D call. CDR3 length: 10 amino acids. Germline CDR1 and CDR2: SEHNR and FQNEAQ (reference sequence). The V end lost 6 bases, the J end lost 9 bases, and 6 bases lay between the germline ends. The CDR3 nucleotides are TGTGCCAGCAGTCGCCCTGAGCAGTTCTTC. The encoded protein is CASSRPEQFF.

For the CDR3, the DNA is TGTGCCAGCAGTTCCACCCAGGGGGTGAGGGAGACCCAGTACTTC. Amino acid sequence: CASSSTQGVRETQYF. V is TRBV7-3 and J is TRBJ2-5; 7 bases line up with TRBD1. The CDR3 loop spans 15 amino acids. The germline V gene encodes CDR1 SGHTA and CDR2 FQGTGA. Germline trimming cut 6 bases from V and 5 bases from J; bases unmatched to any gene: 12.

This clonotype was counted only a few times. The rearrangement links TRBV14 to TRBJ2-1; D is uncertain. V was clipped by 1 base and J by 3 bases, with 13 bases between them. Germline V gives CDR1 SGHDN, CDR2 FVKESK. This CDR3 region has 16 residues. This CDR3 is CASSQVPGLGYNEQFF. CDR3 nucleotides: TGTGCCAGCAGCCAAGTTCCAGGTCTGGGCTACAATGAGCAGTTCTTC.

The genes are TRBV19 and TRBJ2-4, with 9 bases fitting TRBD1. The germline V gene encodes CDR1 LNHDA and CDR2 SQIVND (reference sequence). With V trimmed by 4 bases and J by 9 bases, 7 bases remained unmatched. The length of the CDR3 is 14 residues. As DNA, the CDR3 is TGTGCCAGTAGTAGTTGGACAGGGGACCTCATTCAGTACTTC. Translating gives CASSSWTGDLIQYF.

This clonotype was observed a handful of times. The chain couples TRBV28 to TRBJ2-7; D gene unclear. Looked up from germline, CDR1 is MDHEN and CDR2 is SYDVKM. The CDR3 runs 12 residues. V was shortened by 5 bases and J by 4 bases, with 9 bases between the two germline ends. CDR3 coding DNA: TGTGCCAGCAGTGATAAAACTTACGAGCAGTACTTC. This encodes CASSDKTYEQYF. Full variable domain (outside the CDR3, taken from reference TRBV28 and TRBJ2-7): DVKVTQSSRYLVKRTGEKVFLECVQDMDHENMFWYRQDPGLGLRLIYFSYDVKMKEKGDIPEGYSVSREKKERFSLILESASTNQTSMYLCASSDKTYEQYFGPGTRLTVT.